Sequencing of this T cell receptor (beta chain) was carried out in a study of T cell responses to AZD1222 COVID-19 vaccine. General study results and limits: White British people made up most donors, females outnumbered males, and clonal diversity was possibly underestimated. Repertoire samples came only from after the peak T cell response.

Trimming cost V 1 base and J 8 bases, with 9 bases left between them. Germline V gene sequence: CDR1 LGHNA, CDR2 YSLEER. CDR3 length equals 13 residues. Concerning this clone itself: Its antigen is currently unknown.

Only in-frame clones appear in the TCRdb table, and some are missing; sequencing was by immunoSEQ multiplex PCR. The sample lists 70,000 to 80,000 clones; about three quarters were seen once. This receptor was taken from an adult who received the AZD1222 COVID-19 vaccine. This specimen consisted of peripheral blood, obtained 28 days after the second AZD1222 dose. This chain connects TRBV4-3 to TRBJ1-5, with D uncertain. The CDR3 nucleotides read TGCGCCAGCAGCCAAGCCCGGGGAGAGCCCCAGCATTTT. Translated, it gives CASSQARGEPQHF.